This T cell receptor beta chain originates from a study of blood T cell repertoires in COVID-19. At the level of the study: The samples span acute and convalescent COVID-19 from the United States, Italy and Spain.

The CDR3 consists of 16 residues. The V gene's germline CDR1 is SGHNT and CDR2 YYREEE (reference sequence). Deletions cut 1 base from V and 7 bases from J, with 18 bases between. This study enrolled people aged 18 to 89 from approximately 24 US geographic areas. Participants' reported clinical history set cohort assignment. Under the authors' procedure: Cell counts per sample came from amplifying reference gene primers. TCRdb's copy holds only in-frame clones and misses some; the assay was immunoSEQ multiplex PCR. V, J and clone size derive from that table, while D and trimming were established from the DNA sequence. The table shows hundreds of thousands of clones, with nearly 90% occurring only once.

The chain links TRBV5-4 to TRBJ2-1; a weak D match, TRBD2 (7 bases). Sample: PBMCs or T cells enriched from blood (not recorded which). The sequence came from a woman aged 30 to 39 with acute COVID-19. The CDR3 reads CASSLPRGRGGNEQFF. In nucleotides, the CDR3 is TGTGCCAGCAGCTTGCCAAGAGGCAGGGGAGGGAATGAGCAGTTCTTC.